Below, 30 T cell receptor beta chains from the same sample are listed, as sequenced in a study of T cell responses to AZD1222 COVID-19 vaccine. Here immunoSEQ multiplex PCR was the method, and the copy in TCRdb shows in-frame clones only, minus some. The sample carries around 100,000 clones, 87% recorded once. This sample comprised peripheral blood, obtained 28 days after the second AZD1222 dose. These receptors were taken from an adult who received the AZD1222 COVID-19 vaccine.

Note on this clone: Other DNA sequences within the sample encode an identical CDR3. The genes are TRBV6-1 and TRBJ1-5, with a possible D match to TRBD1 (5 bases). CDR3 size: 15 residues. Deletions cut 1 base from V and 3 bases from J, with 10 bases between. Germline V gives CDR1 MNHNS, CDR2 SASEGT. The CDR3, as DNA: TGTGCCAGCAGTGAAGTGGGGGGATACAATCAGCCCCAGCATTTT. It is translated as CASSEVGGYNQPQHF.

The rearrangement uses TRBV30 and TRBJ1-5; 7 bases agree with TRBD1. CDR1 and CDR2 from the germline V gene are GTSNPN and SVGIG (reference sequence). The CDR3 spans 16 residues. With 7 bases clipped from V and 3 bases from J, the junction kept 15 bases outside the gene matches. CDR3 DNA sequence: TGTGCCTTCCTACGACAGGGAATGAGCCCCAATCAGCCCCAGCATTTT. Amino acids: CAFLRQGMSPNQPQHF.

This clone was seen more than once but under ten times. This rearrangement joins TRBV7-3 to TRBJ2-1; 8 bases fit TRBD2. Germline V lookup: CDR1 SGHTA, CDR2 FQGTGA. The CDR3 length is 18 residues. After removal of 2 bases from V and 5 bases from J, the junction contained 14 bases not matched to a gene. The CDR3 nucleotides read TGTGCCAGCAGCTTAGGTTTGTTCGGGACTAGAGAAGACAATGAGCAGTTCTTC. The encoded protein is CASSLGLFGTREDNEQFF.

This clone was observed a single time. The J gene is TRBJ1-2, the V gene TRBV30; D ambiguous. This CDR3 has 13 residues. V shed 0 bases and J shed 4 bases, with 9 bases lying between them. Germline V gene sequence: CDR1 GTSNPN, CDR2 SVGIG (reference sequence). The CDR3 here is CAWSVPRGYGYTF. As DNA, the CDR3 is TGTGCCTGGAGTGTACCGCGGGGCTATGGCTACACCTTC.

The chain is built from TRBV5-6 and TRBJ1-1, with a tentative D call TRBD1 (6 bases). The CDR3 spans 18 residues. The ends were cut back, 0 bases at V and 0 bases at J, with 18 bases in the middle. Germline CDR1 reads SGHDT; CDR2 reads YYEEEE. DNA of the CDR3: TGTGCCAGCAGCTTGGGGCGGGGGCGCTTTCCCATGAACACTGAAGCTTTCTTT. Encoded protein: CASSLGRGRFPMNTEAFF. Looking up the rest from reference TRBV5-6 and TRBJ1-1 gives the full variable domain: DAGVTQSPTHLIKTRGQQVTLRCSPKSGHDTVSWYQQALGQGPQFIFQYYEEEERQRGNFPDRFSGHQFPNYSSELNVNALLLGDSALYLCASSLGRGRFPMNTEAFFGQGTRLTVV.

The V call is TRBV15, the J call TRBJ1-3, with a tentative D call TRBD1 (6 bases). This CDR3 contains 15 residues. The V gene lost 3 bases and the J gene lost 3 bases, with 12 bases spanning the gap. The germline V gene has CDR1 LNHNV and CDR2 YYDKDF (reference sequence). This chain's CDR3 is CATSRDRLNGNTIYF. CDR3 DNA sequence: TGTGCCACCAGCAGGGACAGACTGAATGGAAACACCATATATTTT.

The chain has TRBV3-1 (or the pseudogene TRBV3-2) and TRBJ2-1; 15 bases are a match to TRBD2. V dropped 4 bases and J dropped 2; count of bases not matched to a gene: 12. This CDR3 contains 20 residues. The germline gives CDR1 LGHDT, CDR2 YNNKEL (reference sequence). CDR3 sequence reads: CASSPPGPGLAGGAYNEQFF. Here the CDR3 DNA reads TGTGCCAGCAGCCCCCCGGGACCGGGACTAGCGGGAGGCGCCTACAATGAGCAGTTCTTC.

The genes are TRBV10-1 and TRBJ2-1; 7 positions agree with TRBD2. With 6 bases clipped from V and 9 bases from J, the junction kept 14 bases outside the gene matches. Germline CDR1 is WNHNN and CDR2 is SYGVQD (reference sequence). The CDR3 spans 15 residues. The CDR3 sequence is CASSGPVAGVGEQFF. As DNA, the CDR3 is TGCGCCAGCAGCGGCCCCGTGGCGGGAGTCGGTGAGCAGTTCTTC.

V gene TRBV2 combines with J gene TRBJ1-1, with D unresolved. The length of the CDR3 is 17 residues. Trimming stripped 0 bases from V and 0 bases from J, with 14 bases between. The germline CDR1 and CDR2 sequences are SNHLY and FYNNEI. The CDR3 bases are TGTGCCAGCAGTGAAGCCGGCAGGAGACGCATGAACACTGAAGCTTTCTTT. This sequence encodes CASSEAGRRRMNTEAFF.

This chain uses TRBV6-2 or TRBV6-3 with TRBJ1-2; D may be TRBD1 (5 bases). Germline assignment: CDR1 MNHEY and CDR2 SVGEGT. The V end lost 6 bases, the J end lost 8 bases, and 19 bases lay between the germline ends. The CDR3 has 14 residues. CDR3: CASSLTGNLRGYTF. In DNA form, the CDR3 reads TGTGCCAGCAGCCTAACAGGAAACCTGCGGGGCTACACCTTC.

This chain connects TRBV7-9 to TRBJ2-7; possible D gene TRBD1, 6 bases. CDR3 length equals 14 residues. CDR1 is SEHNR and CDR2 is FQNEAQ in the germline V gene (reference sequence). V lost 1 base, J lost 2 bases, and 9 bases lay in between. In DNA, the CDR3 is TGTGCCAGCAGCTTAGGGGGGCATACCTACGAGCAGTACTTC. Its protein product is CASSLGGHTYEQYF.

The rearrangement uses TRBV28 and TRBJ1-2; 7 nucleotides match TRBD1. Trimming removed 6 bases from V and 1 base from J; junction bases left unmatched: 17. The CDR3 has 18 residues. Germline V gives CDR1 MDHEN, CDR2 SYDVKM. CDR3 DNA sequence: TGTGCCAGCAGCCCACTCGACTCACACAGGGGAAATAACTATGGCTACACCTTC. Amino acids: CASSPLDSHRGNNYGYTF.

V is TRBV4-3 and J is TRBJ2-6; TRBD1 is a possible D gene (5 bases). The CDR3 contains 16 residues. Germline V gives CDR1 LGHNA, CDR2 YSLEER. Trimming left V 1 base short and J 3 bases short, with 10 bases between. In nucleotides, the CDR3 is TGCGCCAGCAGCCAAGGACAGCTTGATGGGGCCAACGTCCTGACTTTC. This encodes CASSQGQLDGANVLTF.

CDR3: CASSPTGGFNQPQHF. CDR3 in DNA: TGTGCCAGCAGTCCGACAGGGGGATTCAATCAGCCCCAGCATTTT. This chain connects TRBV27 to TRBJ1-5, with 9 bases aligning to TRBD1. CDR1 is MNHEY and CDR2 is SMNVEV in the germline V gene (reference sequence). The CDR3 is made up of 15 amino acids. V dropped 5 bases and J dropped 3; count of bases not matched to a gene: 5.

The gene calls are TRBV3-1 (or the pseudogene TRBV3-2) and TRBJ2-3, with 12 nucleotides matching TRBD2. V was clipped by 6 bases and J by 3 bases; unmatched bases: 4. The CDR3 runs to 15 residues. CDR1 is LGHDT and CDR2 is YNNKEL in the germline V gene (reference sequence). Written as DNA, the CDR3 is TGTGCCAGCAGACCTAGCGGGAGGGTGACAGATACGCAGTATTTT. This sequence encodes CASRPSGRVTDTQYF.

The rearrangement joins TRBV5-4 to TRBJ1-2; a possible D gene is TRBD1 (5 bases). The V end was cut by 4 bases, the J end by 7 bases, with 14 bases between. Germline lookup yields CDR1 SGHNT and CDR2 YYREEE (reference sequence). This CDR3 is built from 13 residues. Here the CDR3 DNA reads TGTGCCAGCAGCACGGTTGGGGGAGGTGGCTACACCTTC. It yields the protein CASSTVGGGGYTF.

The CDR3 loop is CAWSFRMNTEAFF. The CDR3 coding sequence is TGTGCCTGGAGCTTCCGGATGAACACTGAAGCTTTCTTT. This rearrangement joins TRBV30 to TRBJ1-1, with D uncertain. V was cut by 3 bases and J by 0 bases, with 8 bases left in between. CDR1 GTSNPN and CDR2 SVGIG come from the germline V gene (reference sequence). CDR3 size: 13 residues.

V gene TRBV28 combines with J gene TRBJ1-2; TRBD1 might be the D (5 bases). The CDR3 sequence is 17 residues long. Deletions cut 3 bases from V and 1 base from J, with 18 bases between. CDR1 MDHEN and CDR2 SYDVKM come from the germline V gene. The CDR3 region is CASSFLAGPGGNYGYTF. CDR3 nucleotide sequence: TGTGCCAGCAGTTTCCTAGCAGGGCCGGGGGGTAACTATGGCTACACCTTC.

The V call is TRBV4-3, the J call TRBJ2-3; 9 bases agree with TRBD2. Germline V gene lookup returns CDR1 LGHNA and CDR2 YSLEER. The CDR3 contains 18 residues. The V and J ends lost 0 bases and 3 bases, in that order; junction bases with no gene match: 10. CDR3 coding DNA: TGCGCCAGCAGCCAAGATCGTGGTAGCGGGAGTCCGACAGATACGCAGTATTTT. Translated, it gives CASSQDRGSGSPTDTQYF.

This clone came up a few times. V gene TRBV6-6 combines with J gene TRBJ1-2, with 10 nucleotides matching TRBD1. The junction had 6 bases not matched to a gene; V was cut back by 6 bases and J by 2 bases. The CDR3 runs 15 residues. Germline V gene sequence: CDR1 MNHNY, CDR2 SVGAGI (reference sequence). The CDR3 DNA is TGTGCCAGCAGAAGGACAGGGGGAGGAAACTATGGCTACACCTTC. Translating it yields CASRRTGGGNYGYTF.

V gene TRBV30 combines with J gene TRBJ1-5, with a possible D match to TRBD1 (6 bases). This CDR3 is built from 14 residues. CDR1 and CDR2 (germline): GTSNPN, SVGIG (reference sequence). The V end lost 3 bases, the J end lost 2 bases, and 11 bases lay between the germline ends. The DNA of the CDR3 is TGTGCCTGGAGCGACAGGACAGGCAATCAGCCCCAGCATTTT. Its protein is CAWSDRTGNQPQHF.

This clone occurred once. The chain uses TRBV28 and TRBJ1-2, with a weak D call TRBD1 (6 bases). This CDR3 comprises 16 residues. The V end lost 2 bases, the J end lost 3 bases, and 16 bases lay between the germline ends. Germline V gene sequence: CDR1 MDHEN, CDR2 SYDVKM. CDR3: CASSLPQGFAYYGYTF. In DNA form, the CDR3 reads TGTGCCAGCAGTTTACCTCAGGGGTTCGCTTACTATGGCTACACCTTC.

This clone was seen more than once but under ten times. This CDR3 reads CASSQGGAGANVLTF. Here the CDR3 DNA reads TGTGCCAGCAGCCAAGGGGGAGCTGGGGCCAACGTCCTGACTTTC. The chain is built from TRBV3-1 (or the pseudogene TRBV3-2) and TRBJ2-6, with a tentative D call TRBD2 (5 bases). CDR1 is LGHDT, CDR2 YNNKEL, per germline (reference sequence). V was clipped by 1 base and J by 2 bases, with 6 bases between them. The CDR3 runs 15 residues.

The rearrangement joins TRBV7-9 to TRBJ2-6, with D maybe TRBD1 (6 bases). The CDR3 is made up of 17 amino acids. V lost 1 base to trimming and J lost 0 bases, with 10 bases between them. CDR1 and CDR2 from the germline V gene are SEHNR and FQNEAQ (reference sequence). The CDR3 spells CASSLVQGHSGANVLTF. The CDR3 DNA is TGTGCCAGCAGCTTAGTACAGGGCCACTCTGGGGCCAACGTCCTGACTTTC.

The chain recombines TRBV29-1 with TRBJ1-2; D possibly corresponds to TRBD1 (6 bases). The CDR3 runs 16 residues. Per germline, CDR1 SQVTM and CDR2 ANQGSEA. V lost 0 bases and J lost 4, with 18 bases in between. The CDR3 loop is CSVEDRGRGEPYGYTF. CDR3 in DNA: TGCAGCGTTGAAGATCGCGGGAGGGGGGAACCCTATGGCTACACCTTC.

The chain couples TRBV5-6 to TRBJ2-2; no clear D gene. The CDR3 sequence is 14 residues long. The V gene's germline CDR1 is SGHDT and CDR2 YYEEEE. Trimming removed 5 bases from V and 2 bases from J, with 10 bases in between. As DNA, the CDR3 is TGTGCCAGCAGTTATACAGTAAACACCGGGGAGCTGTTTTTT. Its protein is CASSYTVNTGELFF.

This clone has more than one count but fewer than ten. This sequence joins TRBV6-1 and TRBJ1-2; D might be TRBD1 (6 bases). Germline values: CDR1 MNHNS, CDR2 SASEGT. The CDR3 spans 15 residues. V lost 1 base to trimming and J lost 5 bases, with 14 bases between them. CDR3 sequence reads: CASSEVAGAGYGYTF. Written as DNA, the CDR3 is TGTGCCAGCAGTGAAGTGGCGGGGGCCGGGTATGGCTACACCTTC.

This clone was seen a single time. The chain has TRBV7-2 and TRBJ2-1, with 9 positions matching TRBD2. The CDR3 length is 16 residues. Germline V gives CDR1 SGHTA, CDR2 FQGNSA. V gave up 1 base and J gave up 4 bases; unmatched junction bases: 5. The CDR3, as DNA: TGTGCCAGCAGCTTAGATTCTAGCGGGATGTACAATGAGCAGTTCTTC. This encodes CASSLDSSGMYNEQFF.

This chain uses TRBV2 with TRBJ1-5; 11 bases are shared with TRBD1. The CDR3 is made up of 18 amino acids. Trimming took 6 bases from V and 5 from J; bases not matched to a gene: 15. Germline V gene data show CDR1 as SNHLY and CDR2 as FYNNEI. In DNA, the CDR3 is TGTGCCAGCAGCGAAAGGGACAGGGGGGTAGGGGAGTATCAGCCCCAGCATTTT. This codes for CASSERDRGVGEYQPQHF.

CDR3 DNA: TGTGCCAGCAGGGACAGGGGGCGAGATCTCACAGATACGCAGTATTTT. This encodes CASRDRGRDLTDTQYF. The chain couples TRBV2 to TRBJ2-3; 11 nucleotides line up with TRBD1. Germline V gene data show CDR1 as SNHLY and CDR2 as FYNNEI. There are 16 residues in the CDR3. The trim removed 6 bases at V and 2 bases at J, leaving 7 bases unmatched.